This TCR beta chain was profiled in a study of T cells after yellow fever vaccination. Study findings and constraints: After the booster, 96% of CD4 and about nine tenths of CD8 primary-response clones were re-detected.

TCRdb reprocessed the 5' RACE reads with MiXCR, giving one entry per CDR3 protein. The sample lists 300,000 or so distinct CDR3 sequences, 8.1% seen once, with approximately 16% in the top ten. Worth noting for this clonotype: The antigen remains unidentified.

Per germline, CDR1 SGHAT and CDR2 FQNNGV. The CDR3 consists of 15 residues. Trimming removed 5 bases at V and 0 bases at J, with 14 bases between. The sample here was PBMCs, taken roughly 46 days after the first yellow fever vaccination. The V call is TRBV11-2, the J call TRBJ2-7; D ambiguous. The TCR was taken from a man aged 18 to 29 who received the YFV17D yellow fever vaccine. The CDR3 region has the DNA TGTGCCAGCAGCCAAGAAGCCGCCTACTCCTACGAGCAGTACTTC. The encoded protein is CASSQEAAYSYEQYF.